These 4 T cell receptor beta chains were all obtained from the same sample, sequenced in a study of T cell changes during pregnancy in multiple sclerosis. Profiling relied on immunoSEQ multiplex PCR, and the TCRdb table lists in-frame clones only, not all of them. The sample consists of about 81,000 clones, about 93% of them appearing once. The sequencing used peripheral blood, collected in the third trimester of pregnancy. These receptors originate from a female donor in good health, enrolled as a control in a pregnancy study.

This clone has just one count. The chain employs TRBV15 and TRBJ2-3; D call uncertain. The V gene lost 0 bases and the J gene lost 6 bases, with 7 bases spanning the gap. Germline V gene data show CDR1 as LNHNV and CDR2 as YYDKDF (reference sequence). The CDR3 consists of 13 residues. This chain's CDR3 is CATSRDNFDTQYF. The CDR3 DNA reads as TGTGCCACCAGCAGAGATAACTTTGATACGCAGTATTTT. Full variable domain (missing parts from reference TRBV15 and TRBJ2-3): DAMVIQNPRYQVTQFGKPVTLSCSQTLNHNVMYWYQQKSSQAPKLLFHYYDKDFNNEADTPDNFQSRRPNTSFCFLDIRSPGLGDTAMYLCATSRDNFDTQYFGPGTRLTVL.

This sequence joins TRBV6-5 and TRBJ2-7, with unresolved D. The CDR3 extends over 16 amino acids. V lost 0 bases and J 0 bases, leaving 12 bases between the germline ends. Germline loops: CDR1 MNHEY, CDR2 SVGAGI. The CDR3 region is CASSYSRQWSSYEQYF. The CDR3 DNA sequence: TGTGCCAGCAGTTACTCAAGGCAGTGGAGCTCCTACGAGCAGTACTTC.

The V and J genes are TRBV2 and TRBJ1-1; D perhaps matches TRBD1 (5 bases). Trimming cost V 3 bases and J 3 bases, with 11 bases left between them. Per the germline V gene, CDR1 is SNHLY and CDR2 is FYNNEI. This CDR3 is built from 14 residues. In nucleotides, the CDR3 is TGTGCCAGCAGTGATGCAGGGACTTACACTGAAGCTTTCTTT. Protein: CASSDAGTYTEAFF.

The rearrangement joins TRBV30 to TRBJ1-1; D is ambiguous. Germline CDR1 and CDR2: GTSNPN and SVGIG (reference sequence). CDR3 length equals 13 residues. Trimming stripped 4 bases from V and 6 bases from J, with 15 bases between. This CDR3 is CAWTPSRSAEAFF. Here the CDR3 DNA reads TGTGCCTGGACCCCCTCTAGATCGGCTGAAGCTTTCTTT.